These 20 T cell receptor beta chains were all obtained from the same sample, sequenced in a study of cytomegalovirus exposure and HLA in healthy donors. A multiplex PCR was run with 60 Vbeta primers and 13 Jbeta primers. The data were produced by immunoSEQ multiplex PCR, yet TCRdb's version contains in-frame clones alone and is incomplete. The table includes around 160,000 clones, just under 80% detected once. Sequenced sample: PBMCs. These receptors were obtained from a man younger than 30 in good health and CMV-seropositive.

The chain is built from TRBV30 and TRBJ2-3; the match to TRBD2 covers 11 bases. This CDR3 is 14 amino acids long. V shed 4 bases and J 5 bases; nucleotides not matched to a gene: 5. Germline-derived CDR1 and CDR2 are GTSNPN and SVGIG (reference sequence). CDR3 nucleotide sequence: TGTGCCTGGACACTAGCGGGAGTCCGAGATACGCAGTATTTT. Encoded protein: CAWTLAGVRDTQYF.

The chain carries TRBV27 and TRBJ2-7; TRBD2 agrees at 9 bases. V shed 4 bases and J 6 bases; nucleotides not matched to a gene: 4. This CDR3 comprises 13 residues. Germline V gene data show CDR1 as MNHEY and CDR2 as SMNVEV (reference sequence). The CDR3 coding sequence is TGTGCCAGCAGTTCCTATAGCGGGAGCGAGCAGTACTTC. This codes for CASSSYSGSEQYF.

This sequence joins TRBV2 and TRBJ1-1; D may be TRBD1 (5 bases). The germline V and J ends were trimmed by 7 bases and 7 bases, with 22 bases remaining between them. The CDR3 runs 15 residues. CDR1 is SNHLY, CDR2 FYNNEI, per germline. In nucleotides, the CDR3 is TGTGCCAGCACTCGCGTACAATTTTGGCAGGGTGAAGCTTTCTTT. Protein sequence: CASTRVQFWQGEAFF.

This sequence joins TRBV15 and TRBJ2-2; TRBD1 might be the D (5 bases). CDR1 is LNHNV and CDR2 is YYDKDF in the germline V gene (reference sequence). The CDR3 has 16 amino acids. With 2 bases removed from V and 2 bases from J, the gap between germline ends came to 12 bases. CDR3 in amino acids: CATSRKQGANTGELFF. The CDR3 DNA reads as TGTGCCACCAGCAGAAAGCAGGGTGCCAACACCGGGGAGCTGTTTTTT.

J is TRBJ2-7 and V is TRBV19, with D possibly TRBD2 on 7 matching bases. V dropped 10 bases and J dropped 3 bases, with 16 bases sitting between them. CDR3 length: 13 amino acids. Germline values: CDR1 LNHDA, CDR2 SQIVND (reference sequence). The CDR3 DNA reads TGTGCCACCTCGGCGGGGGCCGTCTACGAGCAGTACTTC. It codes for CATSAGAVYEQYF.

The chain is built from TRBV5-1 and TRBJ1-1; D possibly corresponds to TRBD1 (5 bases). Germline loops: CDR1 SGHRS, CDR2 YFSETQ. The CDR3 totals 17 residues. The V gene lost 4 bases and the J gene lost 4 bases, with 23 bases spanning the gap. DNA for the CDR3: TGCGCCAGCAGCCCAGGGATTATGAGCCAGGGATCCACTGAAGCTTTCTTT. It codes for CASSPGIMSQGSTEAFF.

The chain uses TRBV27 and TRBJ1-1; a possible D gene is TRBD1 (6 bases). This CDR3 is built from 15 residues. V shed 0 bases and J shed 3 bases, with 11 bases lying between them. The germline gives CDR1 MNHEY, CDR2 SMNVEV (reference sequence). The CDR3 here is CASSLSRGGYTEAFF. The CDR3 bases are TGTGCCAGCAGTTTATCAAGGGGGGGCTACACTGAAGCTTTCTTT.

The CDR3 DNA reads TGTGCCAGCCTTGAGGGCCAGGGGGCGAACGACAATGAGCAGTTCTTC. Translated, it gives CASLEGQGANDNEQFF. The genes are TRBV18 and TRBJ2-1; 8 nucleotides align to TRBD1. Looked up from germline, CDR1 is KGHSH and CDR2 is LQKENI. J lost 5 bases, V lost 8 bases, and 14 bases had no gene match. The CDR3 length is 16 residues.

The chain is built from TRBV18 and TRBJ2-7; the match to TRBD2 covers 13 bases. This CDR3 contains 18 residues. Germline CDR1 is KGHSH and CDR2 is LQKENI. Trimming cost V 1 base and J 2 bases; bases outside gene matches: 8. CDR3 sequence reads: CASSPLSSGLAGTYEQYF. The CDR3 coding sequence is TGTGCCAGCTCACCACTCTCCTCGGGACTAGCGGGAACCTACGAGCAGTACTTC.

Worth noting for this clone: Germline is not matched at one junction end, which may reflect a read error. The chain carries TRBV11-3 and TRBJ2-7; 7 bases match TRBD1. The germline V gene encodes CDR1 SGHNT and CDR2 YENEEA. The CDR3 is made up of 10 amino acids. The CDR3: CRDSIYEQYF. For the CDR3, the DNA is TGCCGGGACAGTATTTACGAGCAGTACTTC.

The V call is TRBV5-1, the J call TRBJ2-1; tentative D call: TRBD2 (6 bases). Per the germline V gene, CDR1 is SGHRS and CDR2 is YFSETQ. The CDR3 is 15 residues long. V shed 5 bases and J shed 7 bases, with 19 bases lying between them. CDR3 loop: CASRTNSGDRNEQFF. The DNA of the CDR3 is TGCGCCAGCAGAACTAACTCGGGAGATAGGAATGAGCAGTTCTTC. Based on the CDR3 plus reference TRBV5-1 and TRBJ2-1, the full variable domain is KAGVTQTPRYLIKTRGQQVTLSCSPISGHRSVSWYQQTPGQGLQFLFEYFSETQRNKGNFPGRFSGRQFSNSRSEMNVSTLELGDSALYLCASRTNSGDRNEQFFGPGTRLTVL.

This clone was seen only once. The chain carries TRBV4-1 and TRBJ1-2; D call uncertain. Trimming stripped 5 bases from V and 0 bases from J, with 13 bases between. CDR3 length equals 15 residues. CDR1 MGHRA and CDR2 YSYEKL come from the germline V gene. CDR3 loop: CASSLPSPANYGYTF. CDR3 coding DNA: TGCGCCAGCAGCTTACCCAGTCCCGCTAACTATGGCTACACCTTC.

The chain uses TRBV5-4 and TRBJ2-6, with D tentatively TRBD2 (7 bases). V was pared by 4 bases and J by 0 bases, with 17 bases between. Germline CDR1 is SGHNT and CDR2 is YYREEE (reference sequence). The CDR3 runs 18 residues. CDR3 amino acids: CASSPWGGRVSGANVLTF. The CDR3 DNA reads TGTGCCAGCAGCCCGTGGGGGGGCCGGGTCTCTGGGGCCAACGTCCTGACTTTC.

The chain combines TRBV6-5 with TRBJ2-2; perhaps TRBD2 as D (7 bases). The CDR3 extends over 15 amino acids. Trimming removed 1 base from V and 6 bases from J, with 12 bases in between. Germline V lookup: CDR1 MNHEY, CDR2 SVGAGI. The CDR3 sequence: CASSYWGGAPGELFF. The CDR3 DNA sequence: TGTGCCAGCAGTTACTGGGGGGGGGCTCCCGGGGAGCTGTTTTTT.

The rearrangement joins TRBV11-2 to TRBJ2-1; D is uncertain. The germline V gene has CDR1 SGHAT and CDR2 FQNNGV. This CDR3 is 12 amino acids long. V lost 3 bases to trimming and J lost 5 bases, with 5 bases between them. CDR3 residues: CASSFSHNEQFF. The CDR3 DNA is TGTGCCAGCAGCTTTAGTCACAATGAGCAGTTCTTC.

V is TRBV27 and J is TRBJ1-5; no reliable D call. Germline CDR1 and CDR2: MNHEY and SMNVEV (reference sequence). CDR3 size: 14 residues. The V end lost 3 bases, the J end lost 2 bases, and 8 bases lay between the germline ends. The CDR3 here is CASSFDSGNQPQHF. The CDR3 DNA reads as TGTGCCAGCAGTTTTGACTCTGGCAATCAGCCCCAGCATTTT.

The chain links TRBV19 to TRBJ2-1, with a tentative D call TRBD2 (6 bases). V shed 0 bases and J shed 4 bases, with 16 bases lying between them. Germline CDR1 LNHDA, CDR2 SQIVND (reference sequence). This CDR3 region has 17 residues. The CDR3 DNA follows: TGTGCCAGTAGTATAGATAGGGGAGTGGGGGGTTACAATGAGCAGTTCTTC. Its protein is CASSIDRGVGGYNEQFF.

This rearrangement joins TRBV27 to TRBJ2-7, with TRBD1 identical over 8 bases. This CDR3 is 15 amino acids long. CDR1 and CDR2 (germline): MNHEY, SMNVEV (reference sequence). The junction had 8 bases not matched to a gene; V was cut back by 1 base and J by 6 bases. CDR3 in amino acids: CASSLFGRGPGEQYF. The CDR3 nucleotides are TGTGCCAGCAGTTTATTCGGCAGGGGGCCCGGCGAGCAGTACTTC.

The chain links TRBV5-1 to TRBJ2-5; 7 bases agree with TRBD2. Germline V gene sequence: CDR1 SGHRS, CDR2 YFSETQ. The CDR3 is made up of 15 amino acids. The trim removed 0 bases at V and 5 bases at J, leaving 7 bases unmatched. This chain's CDR3 is CASSLAGGVRETQYF. The CDR3 nucleotides read TGCGCCAGCAGCTTGGCGGGAGGCGTCCGGGAGACCCAGTACTTC.

A few counts support this clone. The chain has TRBV9 and TRBJ1-2, with unresolved D. Per the germline V gene, CDR1 is SGDLS and CDR2 is YYNGEE. The CDR3 contains 12 residues. V gave up 0 bases and J gave up 4 bases, with 4 bases separating them. For the CDR3, the DNA is TGTGCCAGCAGCGTAGACGGCTATGGCTACACCTTC. Translation gives CASSVDGYGYTF.